This record covers a single T cell receptor beta chain. Its antigen is not identified. This sample was included in a study of T cells after posttransplantation cyclophosphamide. General observations from the study: TRB clonality was highly associated with recipient CMV seropositivity and reactivation.

The V end lost 6 bases, the J end lost 8 bases, and 20 bases lay between the germline ends. CDR1 is MNHNS and CDR2 is SASEGT in the germline V gene. This CDR3 has 15 residues. Treatment was busulfan-fludarabine conditioning, a marrow graft, and cyclophosphamide on days +3 and +4. Clones were sequenced by immunoSEQ multiplex PCR, and TCRdb holds only the in-frame ones, with some missing. The table shows about 11,000 clones, with around four fifths occurring only once. This chain connects TRBV6-1 to TRBJ2-1, with a tentative D call TRBD2 (6 bases). The sample was PBMCs, taken 1,700 to 2,000 days after allogeneic stem cell transplant with posttransplant cyclophosphamide. This TCR was sampled from a female patient in her forties or fifties who received an allogeneic stem cell transplant from a related donor, was CMV-positive, and had no GVHD. The graft donor may have contributed some T cells. The CDR3 DNA sequence: TGTGCCAGCAGAGGTTTCGGGGGAAAGCAGGATGAGCAGTTCTTC. This codes for CASRGFGGKQDEQFF.